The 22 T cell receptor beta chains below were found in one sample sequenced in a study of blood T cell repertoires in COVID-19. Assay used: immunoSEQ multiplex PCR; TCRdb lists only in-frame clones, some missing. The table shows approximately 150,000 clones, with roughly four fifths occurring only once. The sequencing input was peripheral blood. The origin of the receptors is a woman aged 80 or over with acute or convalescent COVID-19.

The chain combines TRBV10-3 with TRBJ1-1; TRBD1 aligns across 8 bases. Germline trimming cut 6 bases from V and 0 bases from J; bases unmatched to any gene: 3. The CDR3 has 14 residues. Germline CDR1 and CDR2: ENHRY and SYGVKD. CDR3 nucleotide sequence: TGTGCCATCAGCTGGGACAGGATGAACACTGAAGCTTTCTTT. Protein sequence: CAISWDRMNTEAFF.

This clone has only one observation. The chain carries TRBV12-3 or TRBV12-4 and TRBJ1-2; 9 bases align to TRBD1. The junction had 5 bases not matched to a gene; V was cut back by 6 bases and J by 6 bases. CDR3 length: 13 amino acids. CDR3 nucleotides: TGTGCCAGCAGGGACAGGGGTAAGGATGGCTACACCTTC. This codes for CASRDRGKDGYTF.

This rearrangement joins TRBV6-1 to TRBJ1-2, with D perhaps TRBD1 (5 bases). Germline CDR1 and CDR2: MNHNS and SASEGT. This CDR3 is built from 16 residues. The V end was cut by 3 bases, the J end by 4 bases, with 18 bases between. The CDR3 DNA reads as TGTGCCAGCAGTGATAATGGCAGGGCGTTTTCCTATGGCTACACCTTC. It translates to CASSDNGRAFSYGYTF.

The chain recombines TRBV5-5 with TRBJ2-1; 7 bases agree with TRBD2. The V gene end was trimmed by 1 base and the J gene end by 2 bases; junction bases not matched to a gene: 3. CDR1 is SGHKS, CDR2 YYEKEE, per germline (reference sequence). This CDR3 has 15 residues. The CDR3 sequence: CASSLRGVAYNEQFF. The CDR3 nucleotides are TGTGCCAGCAGCTTGCGGGGGGTCGCCTACAATGAGCAGTTCTTC.

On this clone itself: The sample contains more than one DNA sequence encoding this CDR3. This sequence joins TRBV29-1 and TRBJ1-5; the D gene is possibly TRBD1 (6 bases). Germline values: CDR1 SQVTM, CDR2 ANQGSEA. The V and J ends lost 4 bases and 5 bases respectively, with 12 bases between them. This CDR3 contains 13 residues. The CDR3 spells CSVAQGRDQPQHF. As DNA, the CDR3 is TGCAGCGTTGCACAGGGTAGGGATCAGCCCCAGCATTTT.

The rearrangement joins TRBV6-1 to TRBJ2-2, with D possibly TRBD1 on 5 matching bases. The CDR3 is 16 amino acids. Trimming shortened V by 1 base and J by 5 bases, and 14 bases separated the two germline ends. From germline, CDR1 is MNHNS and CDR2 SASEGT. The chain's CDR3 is CASSEVLGARTGELFF. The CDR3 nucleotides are TGTGCCAGCAGTGAAGTTCTAGGGGCCCGGACCGGGGAGCTGTTTTTT.

Here the CDR3 DNA reads TGCGCCAGCAGCCAAGGGGACAGGGCCGGCGGGGAGCTGTTTTTT. As protein: CASSQGDRAGGELFF. The chain carries TRBV4-3 and TRBJ2-2; 9 bases map to TRBD1. Germline assignment: CDR1 LGHNA and CDR2 YSLEER. The CDR3 loop spans 15 amino acids. V lost 1 base and J lost 7; bases outside the gene matches: 4.

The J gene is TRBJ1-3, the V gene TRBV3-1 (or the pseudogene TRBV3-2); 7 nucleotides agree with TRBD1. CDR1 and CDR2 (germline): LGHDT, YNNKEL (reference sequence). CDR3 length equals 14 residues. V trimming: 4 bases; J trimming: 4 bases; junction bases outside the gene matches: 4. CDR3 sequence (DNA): TGTGCCAGCAGCCCCCGGGACAGCGGAAACACCATATATTTT. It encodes CASSPRDSGNTIYF.

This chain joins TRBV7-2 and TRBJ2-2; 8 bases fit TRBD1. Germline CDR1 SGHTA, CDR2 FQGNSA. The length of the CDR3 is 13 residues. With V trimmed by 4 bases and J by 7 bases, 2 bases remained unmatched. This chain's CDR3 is CASSSDRVGELFF. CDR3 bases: TGTGCCAGCAGCTCGGACAGGGTCGGGGAGCTGTTTTTT.

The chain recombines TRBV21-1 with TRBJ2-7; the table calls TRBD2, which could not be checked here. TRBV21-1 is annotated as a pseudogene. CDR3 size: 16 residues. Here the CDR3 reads CASSKGGNQNGYEQYF. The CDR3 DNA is TGTGCCAGCAGCAAAGGAGGGAACCAGAACGGGTACGAGCAGTACTTC.

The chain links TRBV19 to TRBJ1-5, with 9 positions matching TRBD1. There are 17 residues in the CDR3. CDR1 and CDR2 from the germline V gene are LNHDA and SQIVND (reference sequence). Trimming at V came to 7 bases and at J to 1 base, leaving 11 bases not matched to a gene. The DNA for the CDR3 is TGTGCCAGTACCACAGAACCCGGGACAGGGAGCAATCAGCCCCAGCATTTT. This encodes CASTTEPGTGSNQPQHF.

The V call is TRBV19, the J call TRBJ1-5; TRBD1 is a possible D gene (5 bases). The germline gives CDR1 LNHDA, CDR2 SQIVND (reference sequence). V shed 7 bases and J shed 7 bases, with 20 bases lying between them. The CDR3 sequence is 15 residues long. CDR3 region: CASNGGWGVIQPQHF. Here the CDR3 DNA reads TGTGCCAGTAACGGGGGGTGGGGCGTTATCCAGCCCCAGCATTTT.

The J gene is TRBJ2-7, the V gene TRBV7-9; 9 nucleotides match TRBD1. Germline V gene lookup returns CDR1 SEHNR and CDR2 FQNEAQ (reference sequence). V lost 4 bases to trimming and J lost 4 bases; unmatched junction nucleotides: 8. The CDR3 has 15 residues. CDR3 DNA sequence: TGTGCCAGCAGCTACCCGACAGGGGGTACGTACGAGCAGTACTTC. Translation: CASSYPTGGTYEQYF. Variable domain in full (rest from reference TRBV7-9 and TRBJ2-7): DTGVSQNPRHKITKRGQNVTFRCDPISEHNRLYWYRQTLGQGPEFLTYFQNEAQLEKSRLLSDRFSAERPKGSFSTLEIQRTEQGDSAMYLCASSYPTGGTYEQYFGPGTRLTVT.

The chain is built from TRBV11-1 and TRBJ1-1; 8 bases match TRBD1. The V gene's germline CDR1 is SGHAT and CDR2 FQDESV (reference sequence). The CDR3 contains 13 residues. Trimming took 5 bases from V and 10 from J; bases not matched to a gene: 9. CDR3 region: CASSPDRDQIAFF. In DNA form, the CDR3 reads TGTGCCAGCAGCCCGGACAGGGACCAAATAGCTTTCTTT.

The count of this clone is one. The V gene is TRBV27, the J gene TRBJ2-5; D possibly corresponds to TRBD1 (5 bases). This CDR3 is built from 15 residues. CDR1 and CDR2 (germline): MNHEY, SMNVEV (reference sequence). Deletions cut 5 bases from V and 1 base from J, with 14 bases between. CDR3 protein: CASSTRQFPQETQYF. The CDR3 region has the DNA TGTGCCAGCAGTACGCGACAGTTCCCCCAAGAGACCCAGTACTTC.

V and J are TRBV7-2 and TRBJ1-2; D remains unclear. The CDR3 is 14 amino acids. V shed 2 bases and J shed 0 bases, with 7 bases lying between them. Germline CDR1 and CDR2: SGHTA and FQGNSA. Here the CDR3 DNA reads TGTGCCAGCAGCTTACAGTTTACTAACTATGGCTACACCTTC. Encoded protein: CASSLQFTNYGYTF.

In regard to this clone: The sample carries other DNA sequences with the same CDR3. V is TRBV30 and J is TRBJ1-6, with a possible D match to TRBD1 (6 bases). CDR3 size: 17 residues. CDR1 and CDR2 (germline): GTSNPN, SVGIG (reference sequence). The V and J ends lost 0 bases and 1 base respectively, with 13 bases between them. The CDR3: CAWSVGGGRSYNSPLHF. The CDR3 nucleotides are TGTGCCTGGAGTGTGGGAGGGGGAAGATCCTATAATTCACCCCTCCACTTT.

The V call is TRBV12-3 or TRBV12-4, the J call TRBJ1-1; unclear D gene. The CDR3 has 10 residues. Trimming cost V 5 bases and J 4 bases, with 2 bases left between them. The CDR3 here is CASSLTEAFF. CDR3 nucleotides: TGTGCCAGCAGTCTCACTGAAGCTTTCTTT.

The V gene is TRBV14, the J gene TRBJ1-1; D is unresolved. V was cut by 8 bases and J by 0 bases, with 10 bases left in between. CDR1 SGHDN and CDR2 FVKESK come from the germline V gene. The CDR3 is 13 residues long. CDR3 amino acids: CASSVGLNTEAFF. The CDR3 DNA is TGTGCCAGCTCCGTGGGCCTGAACACTGAAGCTTTCTTT.

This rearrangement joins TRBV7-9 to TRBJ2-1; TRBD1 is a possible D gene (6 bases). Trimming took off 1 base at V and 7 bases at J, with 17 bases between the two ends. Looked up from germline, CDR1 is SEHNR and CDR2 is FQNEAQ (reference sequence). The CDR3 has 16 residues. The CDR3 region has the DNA TGTGCCAGCAGCTTAGAGGGACACCCGCCTCGGAATGAGCAGTTCTTC. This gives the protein CASSLEGHPPRNEQFF.

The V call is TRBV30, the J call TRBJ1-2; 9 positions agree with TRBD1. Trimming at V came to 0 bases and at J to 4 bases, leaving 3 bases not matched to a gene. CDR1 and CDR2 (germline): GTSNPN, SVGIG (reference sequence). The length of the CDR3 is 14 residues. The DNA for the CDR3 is TGTGCCTGGAGTGTAGGACAGGGGTTCTATGGCTACACCTTC. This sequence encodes CAWSVGQGFYGYTF.

CDR3 bases: TGTGCCAGCAGTGCGGGCGGTATCGGTGAAAAACTGTTTTTT. It is translated as CASSAGGIGEKLFF. The J gene is TRBJ1-4, the V gene TRBV28; D unresolved. V lost 5 bases and J 7 bases, leaving 14 bases between the germline ends. Germline CDR1 and CDR2: MDHEN and SYDVKM. This CDR3 is 14 amino acids long.